These 21 T cell receptor beta chains were all obtained from the same sample, sequenced in a study of blood T cell repertoires in COVID-19. Libraries were prepared by immunoSEQ multiplex PCR; TCRdb keeps only in-frame clonotypes and omits some of them. The data contain under 500,000 clones, 80% to 90% of them singletons. Sequenced material: PBMCs or T cells enriched from blood (not recorded which). The receptor set was obtained from a man aged 30 to 39 who had recovered from COVID-19.

This clone has a single count. The V and J genes are TRBV5-1 and TRBJ2-2; D may be TRBD2 (6 bases). Per germline, CDR1 SGHRS and CDR2 YFSETQ. The CDR3 is 15 residues long. V gave up 2 bases and J gave up 4 bases, with 12 bases separating them. The DNA of the CDR3 is TGCGCCAGCAGCTTTACTAGCCTTGGCACCGGGGAGCTGTTTTTT. Its translation is CASSFTSLGTGELFF.

This sequence joins TRBV6-5 and TRBJ2-7, with D perhaps matching TRBD2 (6 bases). Germline V lookup: CDR1 MNHEY, CDR2 SVGAGI. V lost 9 bases and J 5 bases, leaving 23 bases between the germline ends. CDR3 length: 15 amino acids. This CDR3 reads CARRTGEGSWDEQYF. The CDR3 DNA sequence: TGTGCCAGGAGGACGGGAGAGGGATCCTGGGACGAGCAGTACTTC.

The chain employs TRBV5-1 and TRBJ2-7; 7 nucleotides match TRBD1. The germline gives CDR1 SGHRS, CDR2 YFSETQ. The ends lost 3 bases at V and 3 bases at J; junction bases unmatched: 6. This CDR3 comprises 14 residues. The CDR3 DNA reads TGCGCCAGCAGCTGGAGAACAGGGGACTACGAGCAGTACTTC. Its protein is CASSWRTGDYEQYF.

This rearrangement joins TRBV18 to TRBJ2-2; TRBD1 might be the D (5 bases). This CDR3 spans 16 amino acids. Per the germline V gene, CDR1 is KGHSH and CDR2 is LQKENI. V shed 4 bases and J shed 0 bases, with 12 bases lying between them. The CDR3 loop reads CASSLIDSSNTGELFF. The CDR3 coding sequence is TGTGCCAGCTCACTAATTGACAGCTCGAACACCGGGGAGCTGTTTTTT.

V and J are TRBV27 and TRBJ2-2; 7 positions agree with TRBD2. With 0 bases clipped from V and 5 bases from J, the junction kept 6 bases outside the gene matches. The CDR3 is 16 amino acids. Germline CDR1 is MNHEY and CDR2 is SMNVEV (reference sequence). Written as DNA, the CDR3 is TGTGCCAGCAGTTTATCGGGAGGGAGTTGGACCGGGGAGCTGTTTTTT. Protein: CASSLSGGSWTGELFF.

V gene TRBV29-1 combines with J gene TRBJ2-7; 7 bases align to TRBD1. The germline gives CDR1 SQVTM, CDR2 ANQGSEA. Trimming removed 5 bases from V and 2 bases from J; junction bases left unmatched: 9. The CDR3 sequence is 14 residues long. The CDR3 sequence: CSVSSGGRTYEQYF. For the CDR3, the DNA is TGCAGCGTTTCATCAGGGGGTAGGACCTACGAGCAGTACTTC.

This chain connects TRBV11-3 to TRBJ2-3; D might be TRBD2 (6 bases). Germline V lookup: CDR1 SGHNT, CDR2 YENEEA. The CDR3 runs 13 residues. V was clipped by 5 bases and J by 2 bases, with 8 bases between them. This CDR3 reads CASSAGLTDTQYF. The DNA of the CDR3 is TGTGCCAGCAGCGCGGGACTCACAGATACGCAGTATTTT.

The chain recombines TRBV28 with TRBJ1-2; 7 bases are shared with TRBD1. The junction had 3 bases not matched to a gene; V was cut back by 2 bases and J by 0 bases. This CDR3 region has 15 residues. Germline CDR1 and CDR2: MDHEN and SYDVKM. The CDR3 DNA follows: TGTGCCAGCAGTTTAGGGACAGAGACTAACTATGGCTACACCTTC. Residues: CASSLGTETNYGYTF.

This chain connects TRBV3-1 (or the pseudogene TRBV3-2) to TRBJ1-6; 8 bases line up with TRBD1. In germline, CDR1 is LGHDT, CDR2 YNNKEL (reference sequence). Losses at the gene ends were 0 bases for V and 9 bases for J; bases not matched to a gene: 1. The CDR3 sequence is 14 residues long. The CDR3 is CASSQETGASPLHF. In DNA, the CDR3 is TGTGCCAGCAGCCAAGAGACAGGGGCTTCACCCCTCCACTTT.

This chain joins TRBV5-4 and TRBJ1-1; D uncertain. The CDR3 runs to 12 residues. Germline values: CDR1 SGHNT, CDR2 YYREEE (reference sequence). V shed 3 bases and J shed 2 bases, with 5 bases lying between them. CDR3 coding DNA: TGTGCCAGCAGCTCTAGCAACACTGAAGCTTTCTTT. Translating gives CASSSSNTEAFF.

The chain couples TRBV28 to TRBJ1-4; possible D gene TRBD1, 5 bases. The germline V and J ends were trimmed by 8 bases and 8 bases, with 15 bases remaining between them. CDR1 is MDHEN, CDR2 SYDVKM, per germline. This CDR3 comprises 13 residues. CDR3 bases: TGTGCCAGCCGGCCAGGGAATGAAGAAAAACTGTTTTTT. Translated: CASRPGNEEKLFF.

The V and J genes are TRBV7-9 and TRBJ2-5; 13 nucleotides line up with TRBD2. Trimming at V came to 4 bases and at J to 3 bases, leaving 8 bases not matched to a gene. The CDR3 has 17 residues. Germline V gene lookup returns CDR1 SEHNR and CDR2 FQNEAQ (reference sequence). DNA of the CDR3: TGTGCCAGCAGCTCTCTTTGGACTAGCGGGAGTGAAGAGACCCAGTACTTC. Translation gives CASSSLWTSGSEETQYF.

The chain couples TRBV28 to TRBJ2-7, with 8 bases lining up with TRBD1. This CDR3 has 15 residues. Per the germline V gene, CDR1 is MDHEN and CDR2 is SYDVKM. V gave up 3 bases and J gave up 5 bases; unmatched junction bases: 9. CDR3 residues: CASSLGPGGEDEQYF. The DNA for the CDR3 is TGTGCCAGCAGTTTGGGCCCAGGGGGCGAGGACGAGCAGTACTTC.

About this clone: Other nucleotide sequences in the sample specify the same CDR3. This sequence joins TRBV19 and TRBJ2-7; 7 bases match TRBD2. The CDR3 has 13 amino acids. The J segment lost 2 bases and the V segment lost 9 bases, leaving 7 bases of the junction unmatched. Germline V CDR1 and CDR2: LNHDA, SQIVND (reference sequence). The CDR3 protein is CASSGTAPYEQYF. As DNA, the CDR3 is TGTGCCAGCAGCGGGACGGCTCCCTACGAGCAGTACTTC.

Note on this clone: Other DNA sequences within the sample encode an identical CDR3. The chain uses TRBV18 and TRBJ2-7; 8 positions agree with TRBD1. The V gene's germline CDR1 is KGHSH and CDR2 LQKENI. Unmatched junction bases numbered 3, after V lost 4 bases and J lost 4 bases. This CDR3 comprises 13 residues. CDR3 residues: CASSRQGAYEQYF. The CDR3 bases are TGTGCCAGCTCACGTCAGGGGGCATACGAGCAGTACTTC. The whole variable domain, remainder taken from reference TRBV18 and TRBJ2-7, is NAGVMQNPRHLVRRRGQEARLRCSPMKGHSHVYWYRQLPEEGLKFMVYLQKENIIDESGMPKERFSAEFPKEGPSILRIQQVVRGDSAAYFCASSRQGAYEQYFGPGTRLTVT.

The rearrangement uses TRBV4-1 and TRBJ2-5, with 7 positions matching TRBD2. V gave up 1 base and J gave up 4 bases; unmatched junction bases: 12. The CDR3 sequence is 17 residues long. The germline gives CDR1 MGHRA, CDR2 YSYEKL. CDR3 nucleotide sequence: TGCGCCAGCAGCCAAGTTGGGGCAGCAGGGAGGGGAGAGACCCAGTACTTC. It encodes CASSQVGAAGRGETQYF.

This sequence joins TRBV2 and TRBJ2-1; 8 bases match TRBD1. The CDR3 is 15 residues long. The germline V gene encodes CDR1 SNHLY and CDR2 FYNNEI. The ends lost 4 bases at V and 0 bases at J; junction bases unmatched: 2. Written as DNA, the CDR3 is TGTGCCAGCAGTGGGACAGGGAGCTCCTACAATGAGCAGTTCTTC. It translates to CASSGTGSSYNEQFF.

This chain uses TRBV30 with TRBJ1-1; D unresolved. Trimming removed 1 base from V and 2 bases from J, with 11 bases in between. The CDR3 sequence is 14 residues long. Germline CDR1 is GTSNPN and CDR2 is SVGIG (reference sequence). The CDR3 region is CAWSAGRLNTEAFF. CDR3 in DNA: TGTGCCTGGAGTGCCGGGAGGCTAAACACTGAAGCTTTCTTT. Drawing the rest from reference TRBV30 and TRBJ1-1, the complete variable domain is SQTIHQWPATLVQPVGSPLSLECTVEGTSNPNLYWYRQAAGRGLQLLFYSVGIGQISSEVPQNLSASRPQDRQFILSSKKLLLSDSGFYLCAWSAGRLNTEAFFGQGTRLTVV.

The chain has TRBV5-1 and TRBJ2-7; no definite D call. This CDR3 is built from 15 residues. The germline CDR1 and CDR2 sequences are SGHRS and YFSETQ. Trimming shortened V by 0 bases and J by 6 bases, and 16 bases separated the two germline ends. The CDR3 spells CASSLGPPSGGEQYF. CDR3 DNA sequence: TGCGCCAGCAGCTTGGGCCCCCCGTCAGGTGGCGAGCAGTACTTC.

This sequence joins TRBV16 and TRBJ2-1, with D perhaps matching TRBD2 (5 bases). With 2 bases removed from V and 9 bases from J, the gap between germline ends came to 8 bases. CDR3 size: 12 residues. Germline loops: CDR1 KGHSY, CDR2 FQNENV. The CDR3 is CASSQNGVEQFF. Here the CDR3 DNA reads TGTGCCAGCAGCCAAAACGGGGTTGAGCAGTTCTTC.

This rearrangement joins TRBV7-8 to TRBJ1-3; no reliable D call. CDR3 length: 16 amino acids. Germline CDR1 SGHVS, CDR2 FQNEAQ. V lost 1 base to trimming and J lost 0 bases, with 10 bases between them. CDR3 loop: CASSLGTAFSGNTIYF. CDR3 coding DNA: TGTGCCAGCAGCTTAGGCACAGCTTTCTCTGGAAACACCATATATTTT.